This is a list of T cell receptor beta chains from one sample in a study of blood T cell repertoires in COVID-19. Assay: immunoSEQ multiplex PCR; the TCRdb copy retains only in-frame clones and omits some. The top ten hold 35% to 50% of the sample, which has more than 110,000 clones, roughly 84% seen once. Sequencing was done on a sample of peripheral blood. These receptor sequences come from a human donor in a cohort sampled during active COVID-19. The CDR3 runs from the conserved cysteine through the conserved F or W. The D gene is left open where the match is weak.

V gene	D gene	J gene	CDR3 protein
TRBV7-3	TRBD1	TRBJ2-6	CASSLNGQGLTGANVLTF
TRBV24-1	TRBD2	TRBJ2-3	CATSDPGEGGTDTQYF
TRBV7-2	TRBD2	TRBJ2-3	CASSSGLAGDTQYF
TRBV7-7	TRBD1	TRBJ1-4	CASSQRQGRTNEKLFF
TRBV7-3	TRBD1	TRBJ2-1	CASSPDRARFNEQFF
TRBV5-6	.	TRBJ2-7	CASSLVGGTYEQYF
TRBV11-1	TRBD2	TRBJ2-1	CASSLHGLAGRDEQFF
TRBV27	TRBD1	TRBJ2-3	CASSPRGQGIDTQYF
TRBV11-2	.	TRBJ2-1	CASSLDTRLREQFF
TRBV4-3	.	TRBJ2-1	CASSQGGGSSYNEQFF
TRBV29-1	TRBD1	TRBJ2-1	CSVEDLGQVSYNEQFF
TRBV28	TRBD1	TRBJ1-2	CASSSDRGGGYTF
TRBV4-1	.	TRBJ1-2	CASSQGGVGSGGYTF
TRBV7-2	.	TRBJ1-4	CASSQQVVEKLFF
TRBV19	.	TRBJ2-2	CASSMGGIPGELFF
TRBV27	.	TRBJ1-1	CASSLVAVNTEAFF
TRBV28	.	TRBJ1-2	CATTQSYGYTF
TRBV7-9	.	TRBJ1-1	CASSSPFVTEAFF
TRBV7-9	.	TRBJ2-2	CASSLVAGRNTGELFF
TRBV6-2/TRBV6-3	.	TRBJ1-5	CASSSNSNQPQHF
TRBV24-1	TRBD2	TRBJ2-1	CATSDTGTSSYNEQFF
TRBV12-3/TRBV12-4	.	TRBJ2-3	CASKSVPDTQYF
TRBV14	TRBD1	TRBJ1-6	CASSRGQGSSPLHF
TRBV19	.	TRBJ1-1	CASRDRQATEAFF
TRBV7-6	TRBD1	TRBJ2-6	CASSLGTGGTGANVLTF
TRBV6-5	TRBD1	TRBJ1-5	CASRAFGTVQQPQHF
TRBV5-6	.	TRBJ1-2	CASSLTDAGGYTF
TRBV30	TRBD1	TRBJ1-2	CAWDFRGQGEEGYTF
TRBV7-2	TRBD2	TRBJ2-5	CASSFGTSGSQTQYF
TRBV10-3	.	TRBJ1-2	CAINIQGGYGYTF
TRBV5-6	.	TRBJ2-5	CASSSRQGGGETQYF
TRBV11-3	.	TRBJ1-1	CASSLATLEPTEAFF